This TCR beta chain appears in the sequencing data of a study of cytomegalovirus exposure and HLA in healthy donors. Germline CDR1 is SGHTA and CDR2 is FQGNSA. CDR3 length equals 14 residues. The V end lost 5 bases, the J end lost 2 bases, and 12 bases lay between the germline ends. In the PCR, 60 Vbeta and 13 Jbeta primers were used. Produced via immunoSEQ multiplex PCR; TCRdb's table is partial and in-frame only. Of around 190,000 clones listed, 60% to 85% are singletons. Sequenced input: PBMCs. The V call is TRBV7-2, the J call TRBJ1-1; the D is unclear. The clonotype comes from a woman younger than 30 in good health and CMV-seronegative. The CDR3 DNA sequence: TGTGCCAGCAGCCCCATTAGTATAAACACTGAAGCTTTCTTT. Amino acid sequence: CASSPISINTEAFF.